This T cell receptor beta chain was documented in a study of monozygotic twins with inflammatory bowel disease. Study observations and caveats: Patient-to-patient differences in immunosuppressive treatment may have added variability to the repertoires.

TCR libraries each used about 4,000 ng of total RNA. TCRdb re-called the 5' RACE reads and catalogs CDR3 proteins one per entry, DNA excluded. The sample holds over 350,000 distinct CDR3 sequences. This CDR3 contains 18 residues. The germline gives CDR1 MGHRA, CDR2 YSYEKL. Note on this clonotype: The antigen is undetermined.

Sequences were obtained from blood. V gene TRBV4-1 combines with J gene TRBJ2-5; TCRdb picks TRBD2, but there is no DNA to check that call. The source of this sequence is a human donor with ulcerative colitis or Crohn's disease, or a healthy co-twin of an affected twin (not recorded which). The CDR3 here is CASSQDGGLAGVQETQYF.